This is a list of T cell receptor beta chains from one sample in a study of blood T cell repertoires in COVID-19. Profiled with immunoSEQ multiplex PCR; TCRdb holds only in-frame clones, not every one. The sample contains hundreds of thousands of clones, about four fifths of which appear only once. Material: peripheral blood. All receptors come from a woman of 80 years or more with acute or convalescent COVID-19. The CDR3 runs from the conserved cysteine through the conserved F or W. D genes are given only for firm matches. Only some rows state a clone size, as once, few, many or a class for expanded clones.

J: TRBJ2-5
V: TRBV15
D: .
size: .
CDR3: CATSRVETQYF
DNA: TGTGCCACCAGCCGCGTGGAGACCCAGTACTTC

J: TRBJ2-2
V: TRBV10-3
D: .
size: once
CDR3: CASQGYGTANTGELFF
DNA: TGTGCCAGCCAGGGGTACGGGACGGCTAACACCGGGGAGCTGTTTTTT

J: TRBJ1-2
V: TRBV18
D: .
size: .
CDR3: CASSPLDSPNYGYTF
DNA: TGTGCCAGCTCACCCTTGGACAGCCCTAACTATGGCTACACCTTC

J: TRBJ1-1
V: TRBV5-1
D: .
size: .
CDR3: CASSLGDQGIVGTEAFF
DNA: TGCGCCAGCAGCTTGGGGGACCAGGGGATAGTGGGCACTGAAGCTTTCTTT

J: TRBJ1-2
V: TRBV28
D: .
size: .
CDR3: CASTLLSRGVYGYTF
DNA: TGTGCCAGCACCCTACTCAGTCGGGGGGTCTATGGCTACACCTTC

J: TRBJ2-3
V: TRBV3-1/TRBV3-2
D: TRBD2
size: .
CDR3: CASSPAGTSVRDTQYF
DNA: TGTGCCAGCAGCCCCGCCGGGACTAGCGTTAGAGATACGCAGTATTTT

J: TRBJ2-1
V: TRBV28
D: TRBD2
size: .
CDR3: CASRLSGTSGGRINNEQFF
DNA: TGTGCCAGCAGACTCTCCGGGACTAGCGGGGGCCGAATAAACAATGAGCAGTTCTTC

J: TRBJ2-7
V: TRBV12-2
D: .
size: .
CDR3: CASRLCGGAISYEQYF
DNA: TGTGCAAGTCGCTTATGCGGGGGGGCGATATCCTACGAGCAGTACTTC

J: TRBJ1-6
V: TRBV9
D: TRBD1
size: once
CDR3: CASSVTGTASPLHF
DNA: TGTGCCAGCAGCGTAACCGGGACAGCTTCACCCCTCCACTTT

J: TRBJ2-2
V: TRBV28
D: TRBD2
size: .
CDR3: CASSVLNGRYTGELFF
DNA: TGTGCCAGCAGTGTTCTGAACGGGAGGTACACCGGGGAGCTGTTTTTT

J: TRBJ1-1
V: TRBV7-8
D: .
size: .
CDR3: CASSSQTGDTEAFF
DNA: TGTGCCAGCAGCTCGCAGACAGGTGACACTGAAGCTTTCTTT

J: TRBJ1-6
V: TRBV27
D: TRBD1
size: .
CDR3: CASSPRDSRNSPLHF
DNA: TGTGCCAGCAGCCCCCGGGACAGTAGGAATTCACCCCTCCACTTT

J: TRBJ1-2
V: TRBV5-1
D: TRBD1
size: .
CDR3: CASSLETGTYGYTF
DNA: TGCGCCAGCAGCTTGGAGACAGGGACATATGGCTACACCTTC

J: TRBJ2-1
V: TRBV5-4
D: .
size: .
CDR3: CASGAGGLGQFF
DNA: TGTGCCAGTGGGGCTGGGGGACTGGGGCAGTTCTTC

J: TRBJ2-3
V: TRBV24-1
D: TRBD1
size: .
CDR3: CATSDPPGTGVNTQYF
DNA: TGTGCCACCAGTGATCCCCCCGGGACAGGGGTAAATACGCAGTATTTT

J: TRBJ1-1
V: TRBV18
D: TRBD1
size: .
CDR3: CASSPLPSGTGMSNNTEAFF
DNA: TGTGCCAGCTCACCACTTCCCTCCGGGACAGGGATGTCGAACAACACTGAAGCTTTCTTT

J: TRBJ1-1
V: TRBV2
D: .
size: .
CDR3: CASSEQRTEAFF
DNA: TGTGCCAGCAGTGAACAGAGGACTGAAGCTTTCTTT

J: TRBJ1-4
V: TRBV20-1
D: TRBD1
size: .
CDR3: CSASDRGIRGLNEKLFF
DNA: TGCAGTGCTAGTGACAGGGGGATTAGGGGTCTTAATGAAAAACTGTTTTTT